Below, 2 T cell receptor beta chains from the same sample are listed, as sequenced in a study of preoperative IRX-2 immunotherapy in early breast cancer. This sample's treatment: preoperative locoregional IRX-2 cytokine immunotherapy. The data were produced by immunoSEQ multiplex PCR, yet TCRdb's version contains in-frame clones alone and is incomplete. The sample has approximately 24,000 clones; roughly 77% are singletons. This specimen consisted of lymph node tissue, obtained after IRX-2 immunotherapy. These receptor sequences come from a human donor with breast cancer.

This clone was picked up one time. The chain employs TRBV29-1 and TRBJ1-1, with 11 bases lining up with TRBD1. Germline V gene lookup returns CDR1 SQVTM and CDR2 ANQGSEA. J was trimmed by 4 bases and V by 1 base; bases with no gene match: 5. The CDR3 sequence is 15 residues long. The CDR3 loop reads CSVEGTGGAVTEAFF. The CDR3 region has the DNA TGCAGCGTTGAAGGGACAGGGGGCGCGGTCACTGAAGCTTTCTTT.

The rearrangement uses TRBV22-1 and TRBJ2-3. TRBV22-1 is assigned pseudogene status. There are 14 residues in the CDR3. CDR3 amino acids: CASSPRSRGDTQYF. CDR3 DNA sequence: TGTGCCAGCAGTCCCCGGTCCCGTGGTGATACGCAGTATTTT.